This is a list of T cell receptor beta chains from one sample in a study of graft-versus-host responses after intestinal transplantation. The repertoire was sequenced with immunoSEQ multiplex PCR; TCRdb's copy has only in-frame clones and lacks some. The sample shows about 100,000 clones, over 75% of them seen only once. The antigens of these receptors remain unknown. This sample comprised unstimulated CD4+ T cells sorted from spleen or lymph node cells, obtained before transplant. The receptors were sampled from a human donor who was the organ donor for an intestinal transplant. CDR3s include the opening cysteine and the closing phenylalanine or tryptophan. Fields, in order: J gene, D gene, V gene, clone size, CDR3 DNA, CDR3 protein. A D gene is named only where the DNA matches it firmly. For some rows the clone size is stated as once, few or many, or as a class when expanded; others skip it.

>TRBJ1-1|.|TRBV6-5|.
TGTGCCAGCAGTTCTGGGTACGGGTCCACTGAAGCTTTCTTT
CASSSGYGSTEAFF
>TRBJ1-6|.|TRBV10-3|once
TGTGCCATCAGTGATAGGCAGAACGGGTCACCCTTCCACTTT
CAISDRQNGSPFHF
>TRBJ2-3|.|TRBV4-1|.
TGCGCCAGCAGCCCATCGACGGGGGTATGGGGAACAGATACGCAGTATTTT
CASSPSTGVWGTDTQYF
>TRBJ2-3|.|TRBV5-6|.
TGTGCCAGCAGCCAAGTACTACGCACAGATACGCAGTATTTT
CASSQVLRTDTQYF
>TRBJ2-3|.|TRBV30|.
TGTGCCTGGAGGGAGTCCAGAAGGGGCACAGATACGCAGTATTTT
CAWRESRRGTDTQYF
>TRBJ1-1|TRBD1|TRBV19|.
TGTGCCAGTAGTCCAGAGGGGGCCACTGGAGCTTTCTTT
CASSPEGATGAFF
>TRBJ1-5|.|TRBV5-1|.
TGCGCCAGCAGCCTTGACGGTGCTACTAATCAGCCCCAGCATTTT
CASSLDGATNQPQHF
>TRBJ1-2|.|TRBV28|.
TGTGCCAGCAGCCAAAATTATGGGGTTGCTAACTATGGCTACACCTTC
CASSQNYGVANYGYTF
>TRBJ2-3|.|TRBV4-1|.
TGCGCCAGCAGTCAAGTCCGGGGCACAGATACGCAGTATTTT
CASSQVRGTDTQYF
>TRBJ2-6|.|TRBV19|.
TGTGCCAGTAGTATAGAAGGTGGTGGGGCCAACGTCCTGACTTTC
CASSIEGGGANVLTF
>TRBJ2-3|.|TRBV19|.
TGTGCCAGTAGTAAAGGGGCGCATTCGACAGATACGCAGTATTTT
CASSKGAHSTDTQYF
>TRBJ2-5|TRBD1|TRBV6-1|.
TGTGCCAGCCAAGCTACTCGACAGGGGAGAGAGACCCAGTACTTC
CASQATRQGRETQYF
>TRBJ1-1|.|TRBV5-1|.
TGCGCCAGCAGCGTCCTTCAGGGTTTTCGTTCTGAAGCTTTCTTT
CASSVLQGFRSEAFF
>TRBJ2-1|.|TRBV11-2|.
TGTGCCAGCAGCTTCGACAGTAATCCGTACAATGAGCAGTTCTTC
CASSFDSNPYNEQFF